This T cell receptor beta chain came from a study of cytomegalovirus exposure and HLA in healthy donors. Overall study results and limits: A later examination showed that TCR association rates differed by HLA locus, with DRB1 most and HLA-C fewest.

Germline V gene data show CDR1 as MDHEN and CDR2 as SYDVKM. Losses at the gene ends were 2 bases for V and 12 bases for J; bases not matched to a gene: 7. CDR3 length equals 12 residues. This PCR relied on a set of 60 Vbeta primers and 13 Jbeta primers. TCRdb's copy holds only in-frame clones and misses some; the assay was immunoSEQ multiplex PCR. Found here are around 160,000 clones, 70% to 80% of them singletons; the top ten hold less than 2.5%. This clone was detected only a few times. As yet, its antigen is unknown. This receptor was obtained from a man aged 50 or older in good health and CMV-seropositive. Sequencing was done on a sample of PBMCs. V usage is TRBV28 and J usage is TRBJ2-7; 7 positions match TRBD1. DNA of the CDR3: TGTGCCAGCAGTTTACTGACAGGGTTGCTGTACTTC. It yields the protein CASSLLTGLLYF.